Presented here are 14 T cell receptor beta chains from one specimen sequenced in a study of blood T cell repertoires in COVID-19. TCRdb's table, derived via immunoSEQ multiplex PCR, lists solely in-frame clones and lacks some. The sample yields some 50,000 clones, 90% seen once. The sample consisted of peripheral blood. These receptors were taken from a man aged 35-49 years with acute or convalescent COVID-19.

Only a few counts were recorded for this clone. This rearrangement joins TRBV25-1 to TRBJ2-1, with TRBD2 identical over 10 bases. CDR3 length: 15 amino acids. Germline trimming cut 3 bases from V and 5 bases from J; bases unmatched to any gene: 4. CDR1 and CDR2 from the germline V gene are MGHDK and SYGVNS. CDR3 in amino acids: CASSDKREGNNEQFF. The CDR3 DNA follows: TGTGCCAGCAGTGACAAGCGGGAGGGCAACAATGAGCAGTTCTTC.

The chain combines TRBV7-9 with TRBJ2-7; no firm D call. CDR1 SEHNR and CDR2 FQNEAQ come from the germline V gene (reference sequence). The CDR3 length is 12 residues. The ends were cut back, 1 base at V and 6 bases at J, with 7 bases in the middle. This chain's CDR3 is CASSLGVLEQYF. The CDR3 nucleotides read TGTGCCAGCAGCTTAGGCGTGCTCGAGCAGTACTTC.

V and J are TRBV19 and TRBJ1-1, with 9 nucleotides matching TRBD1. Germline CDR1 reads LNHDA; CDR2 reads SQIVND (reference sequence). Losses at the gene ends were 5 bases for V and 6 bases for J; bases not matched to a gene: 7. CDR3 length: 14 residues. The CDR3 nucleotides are TGTGCCAGTAGTCTTCGACAGGGGGGGGCTGAAGCTTTCTTT. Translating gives CASSLRQGGAEAFF.

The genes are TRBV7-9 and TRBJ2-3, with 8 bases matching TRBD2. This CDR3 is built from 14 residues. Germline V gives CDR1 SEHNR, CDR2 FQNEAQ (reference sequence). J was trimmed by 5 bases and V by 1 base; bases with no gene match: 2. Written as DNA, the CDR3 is TGTGCCAGCAGCTTAGGACTAGCGAAAGATACGCAGTATTTT. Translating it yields CASSLGLAKDTQYF.

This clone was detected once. As DNA, the CDR3 is TGCAGCGTTCACGGGAGAGGCTACGAGCAGTACTTC. This encodes CSVHGRGYEQYF. The gene calls are TRBV29-1 and TRBJ2-7; possibly TRBD2 for D (6 bases). V dropped 5 bases and J dropped 3 bases, with 11 bases sitting between them. Germline values: CDR1 SQVTM, CDR2 ANQGSEA. CDR3 length: 12 residues.

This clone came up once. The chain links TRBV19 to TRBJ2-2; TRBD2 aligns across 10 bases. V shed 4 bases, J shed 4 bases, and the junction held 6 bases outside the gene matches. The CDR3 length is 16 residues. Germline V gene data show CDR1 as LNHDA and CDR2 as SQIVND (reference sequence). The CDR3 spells CASSSSSGSSTGELFF. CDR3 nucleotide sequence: TGTGCCAGTAGTAGTTCTAGCGGGAGTTCCACCGGGGAGCTGTTTTTT. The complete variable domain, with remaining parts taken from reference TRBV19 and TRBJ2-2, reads DGGITQSPKYLFRKEGQNVTLSCEQNLNHDAMYWYRQDPGQGLRLIYYSQIVNDFQKGDIAEGYSVSREKKESFPLTVTSAQKNPTAFYLCASSSSSGSSTGELFFGEGSRLTVL.

This CDR3 reads CAWKGQAGETQYF. CDR3 coding DNA: TGTGCCTGGAAAGGACAAGCGGGAGAGACCCAGTACTTC. This chain joins TRBV30 and TRBJ2-5, with a tentative D call TRBD2 (6 bases). Germline CDR1 reads GTSNPN; CDR2 reads SVGIG (reference sequence). The germline V and J ends were trimmed by 4 bases and 4 bases, with 13 bases remaining between them. The CDR3 is 13 amino acids.

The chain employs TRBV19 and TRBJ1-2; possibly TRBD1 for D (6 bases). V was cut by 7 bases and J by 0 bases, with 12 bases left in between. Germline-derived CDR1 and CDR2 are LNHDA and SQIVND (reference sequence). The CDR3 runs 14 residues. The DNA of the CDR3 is TGTGCCAGTAATAGACAGGTTACTAACTATGGCTACACCTTC. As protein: CASNRQVTNYGYTF.

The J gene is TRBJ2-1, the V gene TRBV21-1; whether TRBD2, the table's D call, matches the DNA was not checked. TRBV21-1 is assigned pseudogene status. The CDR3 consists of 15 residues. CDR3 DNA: TGTGCCAGCAGCAAATGCGCGGGAGAGGACAATGAGCAGTTCTTC. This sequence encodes CASSKCAGEDNEQFF.

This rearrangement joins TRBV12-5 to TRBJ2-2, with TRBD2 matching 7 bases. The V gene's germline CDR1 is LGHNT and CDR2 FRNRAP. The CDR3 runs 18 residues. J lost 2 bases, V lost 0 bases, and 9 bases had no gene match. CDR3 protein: CASGLVLLADPNTGELFF. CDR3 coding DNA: TGTGCTAGTGGTTTGGTACTCCTAGCGGACCCAAACACCGGGGAGCTGTTTTTT.

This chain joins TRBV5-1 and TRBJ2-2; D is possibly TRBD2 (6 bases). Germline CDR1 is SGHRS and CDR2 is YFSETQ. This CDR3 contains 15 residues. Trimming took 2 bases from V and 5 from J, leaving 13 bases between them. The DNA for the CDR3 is TGCGCCAGCAGCTTCCGGACTATTAGGACCGGGGAGCTGTTTTTT. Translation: CASSFRTIRTGELFF.

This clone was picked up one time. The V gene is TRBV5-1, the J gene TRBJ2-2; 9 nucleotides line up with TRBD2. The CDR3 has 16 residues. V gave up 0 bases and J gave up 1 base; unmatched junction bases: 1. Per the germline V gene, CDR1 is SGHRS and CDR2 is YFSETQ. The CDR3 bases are TGCGCCAGCAGCTTGGAACTAGCGGGGAACACCGGGGAGCTGTTTTTT. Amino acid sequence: CASSLELAGNTGELFF. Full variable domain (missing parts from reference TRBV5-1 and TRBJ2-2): KAGVTQTPRYLIKTRGQQVTLSCSPISGHRSVSWYQQTPGQGLQFLFEYFSETQRNKGNFPGRFSGRQFSNSRSEMNVSTLELGDSALYLCASSLELAGNTGELFFGEGSRLTVL.

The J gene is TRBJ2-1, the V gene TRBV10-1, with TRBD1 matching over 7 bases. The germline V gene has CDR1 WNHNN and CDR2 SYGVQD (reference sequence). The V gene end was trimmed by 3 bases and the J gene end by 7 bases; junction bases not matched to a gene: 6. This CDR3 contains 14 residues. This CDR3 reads CASSDLETGNEQFF. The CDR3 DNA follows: TGCGCCAGCAGTGACCTCGAGACAGGGAATGAGCAGTTCTTC.

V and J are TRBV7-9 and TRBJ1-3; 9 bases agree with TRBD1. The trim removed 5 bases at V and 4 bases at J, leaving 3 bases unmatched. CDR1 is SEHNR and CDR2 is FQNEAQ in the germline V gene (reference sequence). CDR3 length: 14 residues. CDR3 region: CASSATGGGNTIYF. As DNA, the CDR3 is TGTGCCAGCAGCGCGACAGGGGGGGGAAACACCATATATTTT.